This is a list of T cell receptor beta chains from one sample in a study of regulatory and conventional T cells in RAG deficiency. Profiled with immunoSEQ multiplex PCR; TCRdb holds only in-frame clones, not every one. The data show more than 9,500 clones, with 93% seen just once and approximately 1% held by the top ten. These data also featured in a second study, about regulatory T cells.

The specimen sequenced was CD4+ effector T cells sorted from blood. The receptor set was obtained from a human donor in good health. The CDR3 runs from the conserved cysteine through the conserved F or W.

V gene	CDR3 length	J gene	CDR3 protein
TRBV7-9	13	TRBJ2-3	CASSSRGPDTQYF
TRBV5-6	13	TRBJ1-2	CASSLVSEVGYTF
TRBV18	12	TRBJ1-5	CASSPGNQPQHF
TRBV4-2	18	TRBJ2-7	CASSQISPAGLAVYEQYF
TRBV5-6	14	TRBJ2-2	CASSHRTPTGELFF
TRBV6-5	15	TRBJ2-7	CASSHQKGGPYEQYF
TRBV7-9	13	TRBJ2-2	CASSLTNTGELFF
TRBV7-9	14	TRBJ2-7	CASSSAGGKDEQYF
TRBV6-1	15	TRBJ2-2	CASKKRDTLGGELFF
TRBV7-9	15	TRBJ1-1	CASRHLREGDTEAFF
TRBV5-1	16	TRBJ2-1	CASRLGLAGKYNEQFF
TRBV9	15	TRBJ1-6	CASSREGAGNSPLHF
TRBV7-9	13	TRBJ2-7	CASSSGRGFEQYF
TRBV15	14	TRBJ2-7	CATSRGGQEYEQYF
TRBV19	13	TRBJ1-1	CASSGSIGSEAFF
TRBV18	15	TRBJ1-1	CASSPPKLTNTEAFF
TRBV6-5	12	TRBJ2-7	CASSVNRDEQYF
TRBV30	13	TRBJ1-2	CAWSATGLDGYTF
TRBV19	14	TRBJ1-4	CASEPGDRSGKLFF
TRBV4-1	13	TRBJ2-5	CASSQVIKETQYF
TRBV2	14	TRBJ2-1	CASTRSGGYNEQFF
TRBV19	15	TRBJ1-2	CASSNSRRANYGYTF
TRBV11-2	11	TRBJ1-1	CASSLGPEAFF
TRBV19	15	TRBJ2-1	CASSSGTGIYNEQFF
TRBV30	14	TRBJ2-7	CAWRGSGQGYEQYF
TRBV5-1	14	TRBJ2-1	CASSLAGGGNEQFF
TRBV5-6	15	TRBJ2-5	CASSPGLAVQETQYF
TRBV7-2	16	TRBJ2-7	CASSTRGGQGAYEQYF
TRBV5-1	14	TRBJ2-7	CASSLESSPYEQYF
TRBV18	13	TRBJ1-1	CASSPVTNTEAFF
TRBV7-2	14	TRBJ2-5	CASSHTGEKETQYF
TRBV27	13	TRBJ1-2	CASSLRGIYGYTF
TRBV6-5	14	TRBJ2-1	CASLWDRVYNEQFF
TRBV6-1	15	TRBJ2-7	CASRLPGQGSYEQYF
TRBV7-9	15	TRBJ1-5	CASSLGGYSNQPQHF
TRBV5-4	14	TRBJ1-3	CASSSGQGGNTIYF
TRBV15	14	TRBJ2-7	CATSREVTGYEQYF
TRBV6-5	13	TRBJ1-5	CASRPQGYQPQHF
TRBV4-1	16	TRBJ1-4	CASSQAGVQDWEKLFF
TRBV6-5	14	TRBJ2-5	CASSMGLVQETQYF
TRBV4-1	14	TRBJ1-1	CASSLTGLNTEAFF
TRBV7-5	14	TRBJ2-2	CARSLGSRPGELFF